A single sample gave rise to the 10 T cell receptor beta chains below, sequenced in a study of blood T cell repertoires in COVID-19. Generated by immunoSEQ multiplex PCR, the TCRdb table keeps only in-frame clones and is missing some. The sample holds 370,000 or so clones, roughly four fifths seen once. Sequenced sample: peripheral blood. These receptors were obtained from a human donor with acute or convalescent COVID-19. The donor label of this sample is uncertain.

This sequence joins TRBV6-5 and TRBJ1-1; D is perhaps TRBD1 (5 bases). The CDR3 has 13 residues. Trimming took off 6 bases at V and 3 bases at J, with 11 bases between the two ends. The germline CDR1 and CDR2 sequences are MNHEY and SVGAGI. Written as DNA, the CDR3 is TGTGCCAGCAGCTTATCAGGGTACACTGAAGCTTTCTTT. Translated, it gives CASSLSGYTEAFF.

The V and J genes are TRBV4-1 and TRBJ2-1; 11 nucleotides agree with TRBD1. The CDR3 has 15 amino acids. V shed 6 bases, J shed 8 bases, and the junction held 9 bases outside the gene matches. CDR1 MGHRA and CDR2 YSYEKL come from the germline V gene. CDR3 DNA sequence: TGCGCCAGCAGTCTCACCGGGACAGGGGGAGATGAGCAGTTCTTC. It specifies CASSLTGTGGDEQFF.

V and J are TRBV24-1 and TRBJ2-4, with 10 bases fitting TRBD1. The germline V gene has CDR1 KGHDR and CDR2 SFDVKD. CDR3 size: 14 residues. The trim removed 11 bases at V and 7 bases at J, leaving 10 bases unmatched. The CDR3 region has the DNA TGTGCCATTACCCCCTGGGACAGGGGTAACATTCAGTACTTC. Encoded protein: CAITPWDRGNIQYF.

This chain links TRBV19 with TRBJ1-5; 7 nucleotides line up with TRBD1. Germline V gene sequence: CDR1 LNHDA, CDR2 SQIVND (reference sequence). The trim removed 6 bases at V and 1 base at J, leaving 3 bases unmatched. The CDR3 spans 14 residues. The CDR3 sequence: CASRMTGSNQPQHF. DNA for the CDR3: TGTGCCAGTAGGATGACAGGGAGCAATCAGCCCCAGCATTTT.

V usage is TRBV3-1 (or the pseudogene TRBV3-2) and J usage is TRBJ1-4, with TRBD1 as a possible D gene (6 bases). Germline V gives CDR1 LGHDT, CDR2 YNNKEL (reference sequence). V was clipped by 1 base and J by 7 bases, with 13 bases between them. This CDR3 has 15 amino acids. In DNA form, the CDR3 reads TGTGCCAGCAGCCAAGTGGCAGGGGTTCGTGAAAAACTGTTTTTT. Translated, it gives CASSQVAGVREKLFF.

DNA for the CDR3: TGTGCCAGCAGCCAAGGTCCGGCGGTCCGCTACACCTTC. This translates into CASSQGPAVRYTF. V is TRBV14 and J is TRBJ1-2, with D unclear. The CDR3 totals 13 residues. Per germline, CDR1 SGHDN and CDR2 FVKESK. Trimming took 1 base from V and 9 from J, leaving 12 bases between them. The full variable domain, in which reference TRBV14 and TRBJ1-2 provide the parts outside the CDR3, is EAGVTQFPSHSVIEKGQTVTLRCDPISGHDNLYWYRRVMGKEIKFLLHFVKESKQDESGMPNNRFLAERTGGTYSTLKVQPAELEDSGVYFCASSQGPAVRYTFGSGTRLTVV.

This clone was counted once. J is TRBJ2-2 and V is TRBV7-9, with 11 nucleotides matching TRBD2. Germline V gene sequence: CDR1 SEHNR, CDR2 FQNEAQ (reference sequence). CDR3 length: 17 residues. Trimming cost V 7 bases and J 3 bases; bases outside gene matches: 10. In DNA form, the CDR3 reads TGTGCCAGCACACACCCGACTAGCGGGGACTACACCGGGGAGCTGTTTTTT. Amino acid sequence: CASTHPTSGDYTGELFF.

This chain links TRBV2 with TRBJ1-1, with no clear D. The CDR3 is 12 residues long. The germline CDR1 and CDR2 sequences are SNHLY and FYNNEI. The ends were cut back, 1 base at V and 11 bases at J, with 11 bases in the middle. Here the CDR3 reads CASSEEAVEAFF. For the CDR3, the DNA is TGTGCCAGCAGTGAAGAGGCGGTGGAGGCTTTCTTT. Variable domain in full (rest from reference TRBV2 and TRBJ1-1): EPEVTQTPSHQVTQMGQEVILRCVPISNHLYFYWYRQILGQKVEFLVSFYNNEISEKSEIFDDQFSVERPDGSNFTLKIRSTKLEDSAMYFCASSEEAVEAFFGQGTRLTVV.

CDR3 loop: CASSPGASGTDTQYF. The CDR3 coding sequence is TGTGCCAGCTCACCGGGGGCGTCAGGCACAGATACGCAGTATTTT. The chain links TRBV18 to TRBJ2-3, with a tentative D call TRBD1 (6 bases). V was clipped by 3 bases and J by 1 base, with 11 bases between them. This CDR3 is 15 amino acids long. CDR1 and CDR2 from the germline V gene are KGHSH and LQKENI.

The CDR3 coding sequence is TGTGCCAGCAGCTCTCCCCGGGGCAGGGGTGTGAATGAAAAACTGTTTTTT. It codes for CASSSPRGRGVNEKLFF. This chain links TRBV28 with TRBJ1-4; TRBD1 might be the D (6 bases). CDR1 and CDR2 (germline): MDHEN, SYDVKM. V dropped 6 bases and J dropped 5 bases, with 22 bases sitting between them. The CDR3 has 17 residues.